These T cell receptor beta chains were read from a single sample in a study of T-cell memory formation after mild COVID-19. TCRdb reanalysed the 5' RACE reads using MiXCR and keeps one entry per CDR3 protein. The profile covers approximately 30,000 distinct CDR3 sequences, with around 8% appearing a single time and 25% to 35% taken by the ten largest. The specimen was PBMCs or a T cell subset sorted from them (not recorded which). These receptor sequences come from a man aged 18 to 29 who had mild COVID-19 (a few samples of this study predate the infection). Cell type and time point are not known. CDR3s include the opening cysteine and the closing phenylalanine or tryptophan. A D gene is named only where the DNA matches it firmly. Not all rows give a size; the values are once, few, many and, for expanded clones, a class.

D gene: TRBD1; V gene: TRBV10-2; clone size: few; J gene: TRBJ1-3; CDR3 protein: CASTDRAGNTIYF; CDR3 DNA: TGCGCCAGCACTGACAGGGCTGGAAACACCATATATTTT
D gene: .; V gene: TRBV12-3/TRBV12-4; clone size: many; J gene: TRBJ1-6; CDR3 protein: CASSLQGSPLHF; CDR3 DNA: TGTGCCAGCAGTTTACAAGGTTCACCCCTCCACTTT
D gene: TRBD1; V gene: TRBV6-5; clone size: few; J gene: TRBJ1-1; CDR3 protein: CASSKRATGGGEAFF; CDR3 DNA: TGTGCCAGCAGTAAGAGGGCGACAGGGGGAGGAGAAGCTTTCTTT
D gene: .; V gene: TRBV7-2; clone size: many; J gene: TRBJ2-5; CDR3 protein: CASSPTGGLSETQYF; CDR3 DNA: TGTGCCAGCAGCCCGACAGGAGGGTTGTCAGAGACCCAGTACTTC
D gene: .; V gene: TRBV19; clone size: few; J gene: TRBJ1-5; CDR3 protein: CASSIGINQPQHF; CDR3 DNA: TGTGCCAGTAGTATAGGGATTAACCAGCCCCAGCATTTT
D gene: .; V gene: TRBV6-6; clone size: many; J gene: TRBJ1-6; CDR3 protein: CASSYDDPSLHF; CDR3 DNA: TGTGCCAGCAGTTACGATGATCCGTCCCTCCACTTT
D gene: .; V gene: TRBV5-1; clone size: many; J gene: TRBJ2-5; CDR3 protein: CASRRVTTFQETQYF; CDR3 DNA: TGCGCCAGCAGACGAGTAACCACATTCCAAGAGACCCAGTACTTC
D gene: TRBD2; V gene: TRBV9; clone size: many; J gene: TRBJ2-5; CDR3 protein: CASSPRSSSGGAETQYF; CDR3 DNA: TGTGCCAGCAGCCCCCGCTCCTCCAGCGGGGGCGCCGAGACCCAGTACTTC
D gene: .; V gene: TRBV7-2; clone size: many; J gene: TRBJ2-3; CDR3 protein: CASSLYMGQRYF; CDR3 DNA: TGTGCCAGCAGCTTATATATGGGCCAGCGGTATTTT
D gene: .; V gene: TRBV18; clone size: few; J gene: TRBJ2-3; CDR3 protein: CASSPRTSTDTQYF; CDR3 DNA: TGTGCCAGCTCACCAAGGACTAGCACAGATACGCAGTATTTT
D gene: .; V gene: TRBV5-1; clone size: many; J gene: TRBJ1-2; CDR3 protein: CASSLSGSNGYTF; CDR3 DNA: TGCGCCAGCAGCTTGTCTGGGTCCAATGGCTACACCTTC
D gene: TRBD1; V gene: TRBV4-2; clone size: many; J gene: TRBJ1-5; CDR3 protein: CASSQGDSENQPQHF; CDR3 DNA: TGTGCCAGCAGCCAAGGGGACAGCGAGAATCAGCCCCAGCATTTT
D gene: .; V gene: TRBV7-2; clone size: many; J gene: TRBJ2-7; CDR3 protein: CASSPARAPYEQYF; CDR3 DNA: TGTGCCAGCAGCCCTGCCAGGGCCCCCTACGAGCAGTACTTC
D gene: .; V gene: TRBV20-1; clone size: many; J gene: TRBJ1-1; CDR3 protein: CSAREGWTEAFF; CDR3 DNA: TGCAGTGCTAGAGAAGGGTGGACTGAAGCTTTCTTT
D gene: .; V gene: TRBV11-2; clone size: few; J gene: TRBJ2-5; CDR3 protein: CASSFDIAARETQYF; CDR3 DNA: TGTGCCAGCAGCTTCGACATAGCGGCACGAGAGACCCAGTACTTC
D gene: .; V gene: TRBV5-1; clone size: many; J gene: TRBJ2-4; CDR3 protein: CASSLAVRQGGNIQYF; CDR3 DNA: TGCGCCAGCAGCTTGGCCGTACGACAGGGAGGTAACATTCAGTACTTC
D gene: TRBD2; V gene: TRBV7-6; clone size: few; J gene: TRBJ2-6; CDR3 protein: CASSPRGGSGANVLTF; CDR3 DNA: TGTGCCAGCAGCCCCCGGGGGGGCTCTGGGGCCAACGTCCTGACTTTC
D gene: .; V gene: TRBV20-1; clone size: many; J gene: TRBJ1-6; CDR3 protein: CSVNPGNVSPLHF; CDR3 DNA: TGCAGTGTCAACCCAGGGAACGTCTCACCCCTCCACTTT
D gene: .; V gene: TRBV11-2; clone size: many; J gene: TRBJ1-1; CDR3 protein: CASSTTENTEAFF; CDR3 DNA: TGTGCCAGCAGCACGACTGAGAACACTGAAGCTTTCTTT
D gene: .; V gene: TRBV6-5; clone size: .; J gene: TRBJ1-4; CDR3 protein: CASSPYTTNEKLFF; CDR3 DNA: TGTGCCAGCAGTCCCTACACCACTAATGAAAAACTGTTTTTT
D gene: .; V gene: TRBV27; clone size: .; J gene: TRBJ2-1; CDR3 protein: CASSRAGWNEQFF; CDR3 DNA: TGTGCCAGCAGCCGTGCGGGGTGGAATGAGCAGTTCTTC
D gene: .; V gene: TRBV5-4; clone size: .; J gene: TRBJ2-6; CDR3 protein: CASSLDSTGGANVLTF; CDR3 DNA: TGTGCCAGCAGCTTGGATTCGACTGGTGGGGCCAACGTCCTGACTTTC
D gene: TRBD1; V gene: TRBV5-4; clone size: many; J gene: TRBJ1-1; CDR3 protein: CASSYALIDRGGTEAFF; CDR3 DNA: TGTGCCAGCAGTTACGCTTTGATAGACAGGGGAGGAACTGAAGCTTTCTTT
D gene: TRBD2; V gene: TRBV28; clone size: many; J gene: TRBJ2-5; CDR3 protein: CASTGGLETQYF; CDR3 DNA: TGTGCCAGCACGGGGGGGTTGGAGACCCAGTACTTC
D gene: .; V gene: TRBV29-1; clone size: .; J gene: TRBJ2-3; CDR3 protein: CSVRILGVTDTQYF; CDR3 DNA: TGCAGCGTACGCATCCTGGGGGTCACAGATACGCAGTATTTT
D gene: .; V gene: TRBV12-3/TRBV12-4; clone size: few; J gene: TRBJ1-1; CDR3 protein: CASSLQGNTEAFF; CDR3 DNA: TGTGCCAGCAGTTTACAGGGAAACACTGAAGCTTTCTTT
D gene: .; V gene: TRBV7-9; clone size: many; J gene: TRBJ1-4; CDR3 protein: CASSFFATNEKLFF; CDR3 DNA: TGTGCCAGCAGCTTCTTTGCAACTAATGAAAAACTGTTTTTT
D gene: .; V gene: TRBV7-3; clone size: many; J gene: TRBJ2-3; CDR3 protein: CASSLSRGDTQYF; CDR3 DNA: TGTGCCAGCAGCTTAAGTAGGGGCGATACGCAGTATTTT
D gene: .; V gene: TRBV2; clone size: many; J gene: TRBJ1-2; CDR3 protein: CASSDSAYYGYTF; CDR3 DNA: TGTGCCAGCAGTGATTCGGCTTACTATGGCTACACCTTC